These 17 T cell receptor beta chains share one sample of origin, sequenced in a study of regulatory T cells in long-lasting Graves disease. Noted time point: newly diagnosed GD, antithyroid drugs for less than 3 months. PBMC RNA served as the TCR library source. Building the TCR beta libraries relied on iRepertoire HTBI primers, and CDR3 regions underwent Arm-PCR. In TCRdb, the multiplex PCR reads were re-called with MiXCR into one record per CDR3 protein. Of 400,000 to 450,000 distinct CDR3 sequences listed, approximately 15% are singletons. The sample was also linked to a second study, of T cells in Graves' hyperthyroidism and ophthalmopathy.

The sequences come from peripheral blood mononuclear cells (PBMCs), collected at new diagnosis, from a patient treated with antithyroid drugs. The origin of the receptors is a woman aged 25 to 39 with Graves disease.

This clonotype has a count of ten or more. The chain joins TRBV20-1 to TRBJ2-3, with 10 bases that match TRBD1. The CDR3 consists of 14 residues. The V gene end was trimmed by 5 bases and the J gene end by 6 bases; junction bases not matched to a gene: 8. Germline CDR1 and CDR2: DFQATT and SNEGSKA (reference sequence). The CDR3 sequence is CSAEGQGHRDTQYF. The CDR3 nucleotides read TGCAGTGCTGAGGGACAGGGGCATCGGGATACGCAGTATTTT.

This clonotype was picked up many times. DNA of the CDR3: TGTGCCAGCAGGGGGGGGACTAAAAGCGAGCAGTACTTC. This encodes CASRGGTKSEQYF. V usage is TRBV28 and J usage is TRBJ2-7; TRBD2 aligns across 7 bases. V was clipped by 6 bases and J by 6 bases; unmatched bases: 8. This CDR3 comprises 13 residues. The germline gives CDR1 MDHEN, CDR2 SYDVKM.

This clonotype showed up many times. The chain is built from TRBV20-1 and TRBJ2-5; 16 bases are shared with TRBD2. Losses at the gene ends were 3 bases for V and 4 bases for J; bases not matched to a gene: 23. Germline-derived CDR1 and CDR2 are DFQATT and SNEGSKA (reference sequence). The CDR3 is 22 residues long. The CDR3 reads CSARPLPSPGLAGGPLGETQYF. Written as DNA, the CDR3 is TGCAGTGCTAGGCCCCTCCCCTCCCCGGGACTAGCGGGAGGGCCCCTAGGAGAGACCCAGTACTTC.

This clonotype appeared many times. CDR3 sequence (DNA): TGTGCCAGCAGCTTAGTGAGCACAGATACGCAGTATTTT. Protein: CASSLVSTDTQYF. The V gene is TRBV7-2, the J gene TRBJ2-3, with no clear D. CDR3 size: 13 residues. From germline, CDR1 is SGHTA and CDR2 FQGNSA. V was cut by 1 base and J by 0 bases, with 2 bases left in between.

Details on this clonotype: The DNA is left out, because the CDR3 cannot be placed on it with certainty; the CDR3 is given as TCRdb lists it. The chain combines TRBV27 with TRBJ1-3; the table's D call, TRBD1, was not checked against the DNA. CDR1 and CDR2 (germline): MNHEY, SMNVEV (reference sequence). 23 amino acids form the CDR3, both terminal residues included. This chain's CDR3 is CASSSHRGPLNTEAFFGQGTIYF.

This clonotype was seen a few times. A much larger clone lies one base from this, so it may be a read error. The chain carries TRBV28 and TRBJ2-7; D gene ambiguous. The CDR3 is made up of 13 amino acids. Germline CDR1 reads MDHEN; CDR2 reads SYDVKM. The CDR3 bases are TGTGCCAGCACTAGTGGGTACACCTACGAGCGGTACTTC. Protein: CASTSGYTYERYF.

This clonotype was recorded at least ten times. A much larger clone is a single base away; this may be a read error. V gene TRBV11-2 combines with J gene TRBJ2-5, with TRBD2 matching 7 bases. The V and J ends lost 5 bases and 5 bases, in that order; junction bases with no gene match: 2. The germline CDR1 and CDR2 sequences are SGHAT and FQNNGV. The CDR3 sequence is 12 residues long. This CDR3 is CASSHGGETQYF. The CDR3 DNA reads as TGTGCCAGCAGCCACGGGGGGGAGACCCAGTACTTC.

The V gene is TRBV14, the J gene TRBJ2-1, with D possibly being TRBD2 (5 bases). Trimming took 3 bases from V and 0 from J, leaving 12 bases between them. Germline CDR1 is SGHDN and CDR2 is FVKESK. This CDR3 is 16 amino acids long. CDR3 coding DNA: TGTGCCAGCAGCCATCCCGAACTAGTCTCCTACAATGAGCAGTTCTTC. This encodes CASSHPELVSYNEQFF.

This clonotype was picked up many times. V is TRBV11-2 and J is TRBJ1-3, with D possibly being TRBD1 (6 bases). The CDR3 totals 15 residues. CDR1 is SGHAT, CDR2 FQNNGV, per germline. V was cut by 5 bases and J by 2 bases, with 13 bases left in between. The CDR3 loop reads CASSVQGIPGNTIYF. The CDR3, as DNA: TGTGCCAGCAGCGTGCAGGGGATCCCTGGAAACACCATATATTTT. The full variable domain, with the rest looked up from reference TRBV11-2 and TRBJ1-3, is EAGVAQSPRYKIIEKRQSVAFWCNPISGHATLYWYQQILGQGPKLLIQFQNNGVVDDSQLPKDRFSAERLKGVDSTLKIQPAKLEDSAVYLCASSVQGIPGNTIYFGEGSWLTVV.

This clonotype has at least ten counts. The chain uses TRBV12-5 and TRBJ1-5, with 10 bases matching TRBD1. CDR3 length equals 17 residues. The V gene end was trimmed by 2 bases and the J gene end by 4 bases; junction bases not matched to a gene: 8. Per the germline V gene, CDR1 is LGHNT and CDR2 is FRNRAP. The CDR3 nucleotides are TGTGCTAGTGGTTTGCCTCCGGGACAGGGGTCTAATCAGCCCCAGCATTTT. Translation: CASGLPPGQGSNQPQHF.

The chain recombines TRBV11-2 with TRBJ1-2; D might be TRBD1 (5 bases). Germline assignment: CDR1 SGHAT and CDR2 FQNNGV. This CDR3 is 14 amino acids long. Trimming took off 5 bases at V and 4 bases at J, with 14 bases between the two ends. CDR3 region: CASSSWEGSYGYTF. The DNA of the CDR3 is TGTGCCAGCAGCAGCTGGGAGGGGTCCTATGGCTACACCTTC.

This clonotype was found a few times. The chain uses TRBV6-2 or TRBV6-3 and TRBJ1-4; a weak D match, TRBD1 (5 bases). Trimming cost V 0 bases and J 7 bases, with 9 bases left between them. The CDR3 length is 14 residues. CDR1 is MNHEY and CDR2 is SVGEGT in the germline V gene. CDR3 sequence: CASSYSRGFEKLFF. CDR3 sequence (DNA): TGTGCCAGCAGTTACTCGCGGGGGTTTGAAAAACTGTTTTTT.

This clonotype turned up a few times. This chain uses TRBV15 with TRBJ2-1; 8 bases fit TRBD2. V lost 3 bases to trimming and J lost 7 bases; unmatched junction nucleotides: 14. The CDR3 sequence is 17 residues long. Germline V gene sequence: CDR1 LNHNV, CDR2 YYDKDF (reference sequence). The DNA of the CDR3 is TGTGCCACCAGCAGGGATATAGGGGCGGGAGGTAGGAATGAGCAGTTCTTC. It is translated as CATSRDIGAGGRNEQFF.

This clonotype was picked up many times. This chain links TRBV2 with TRBJ2-2; TRBD2 aligns across 10 bases. V shed 2 bases and J 9 bases; nucleotides not matched to a gene: 9. CDR3 size: 16 residues. CDR1 and CDR2 from the germline V gene are SNHLY and FYNNEI. CDR3 nucleotide sequence: TGTGCCAGCAGTGAAAGCACTAGCGGGGTTCGCAGGGAGCTGTTTTTT. It is translated as CASSESTSGVRRELFF. The variable domain in full, completed from reference TRBV2 and TRBJ2-2, reads EPEVTQTPSHQVTQMGQEVILRCVPISNHLYFYWYRQILGQKVEFLVSFYNNEISEKSEIFDDQFSVERPDGSNFTLKIRSTKLEDSAMYFCASSESTSGVRRELFFGEGSRLTVL.

This clonotype was picked up a small number of times. V usage is TRBV6-2 or TRBV6-3 and J usage is TRBJ2-7; D is unclear. V dropped 2 bases and J dropped 0 bases, with 8 bases sitting between them. CDR3 length: 14 residues. The germline gives CDR1 MNHEY, CDR2 SVGEGT. Here the CDR3 reads CASSYGPTSYEQYF. The CDR3 DNA reads TGTGCCAGCAGTTACGGTCCCACCTCCTACGAGCAGTACTTC.

This clonotype was recorded at least ten times. The CDR3: CASSQDTGEELNTEAFF. CDR3 sequence (DNA): TGTGCCAGCAGCCAAGATACAGGGGAAGAGTTGAACACTGAAGCTTTCTTT. This chain joins TRBV3-1 and TRBJ1-1; 7 positions agree with TRBD1. Germline V gene data show CDR1 as LGHDT and CDR2 as YNNKEL (reference sequence). With 0 bases clipped from V and 0 bases from J, the junction kept 7 bases outside the gene matches. The CDR3 sequence is 17 residues long.

This clonotype was seen many times. V and J are TRBV30 and TRBJ1-5; D unresolved. Between the trimmed V and J ends, which lost 3 bases and 3 bases, there was a span of 9 bases. Germline V gene sequence: CDR1 GTSNPN, CDR2 SVGIG (reference sequence). There are 13 residues in the CDR3. Here the CDR3 DNA reads TGTGCCTGGAGCTGGGAGTCCAATCAGCCCCAGCATTTT. It encodes CAWSWESNQPQHF.